A few counts support the clone carrying this T cell receptor beta chain. These data come from a study of T cells after somatic rescue of genetic block. Germline values: CDR1 MGHDK, CDR2 SYGVNS. The CDR3 is made up of 13 amino acids. The V end was cut by 7 bases, the J end by 0 bases, with 10 bases between. Assay: immunoSEQ multiplex PCR; the TCRdb copy retains only in-frame clones and omits some. Found here are around 14,000 clones, about 65% of them singletons; the top ten hold around 30%. This chain connects TRBV25-1 to TRBJ2-7; maybe TRBD1 (5 bases). Sequenced input: peripheral blood mononuclear cells (PBMCs). This clonotype was sampled from a man between 18 and 29 years old. CDR3 amino acids: CASKGPYSYEQYF. DNA for the CDR3: TGTGCCAGCAAGGGGCCGTACTCCTACGAGCAGTACTTC.